These 20 T cell receptor beta chains came from one sample sequenced in a study of response to subunit inactivated influenza vaccine. TCRdb called the RT-PCR reads again in MiXCR, with one record for every CDR3 protein. Of hundreds of thousands of distinct CDR3 sequences in the sample, approximately 7.6% were seen once. The specimen was PBMCs from blood, collected roughly 24 months after vaccination. Receptors originate from a man between 50 and 69 years old who received an inactivated influenza vaccine.

V is TRBV20-1 and J is TRBJ2-1; D gene ambiguous. The CDR3 extends over 15 amino acids. In germline, CDR1 is DFQATT, CDR2 SNEGSKA (reference sequence). Trimming took 3 bases from V and 9 from J, leaving 21 bases between them. Here the CDR3 DNA reads TGCAGTGCTAGCACCCCGGCGTCGTTTTCCGGTGAGCAGTTCTTC. As protein: CSASTPASFSGEQFF.

The chain uses TRBV5-1 and TRBJ1-4, with TRBD1 matching over 10 bases. In germline, CDR1 is SGHRS, CDR2 YFSETQ. With V trimmed by 4 bases and J by 6 bases, 3 bases remained unmatched. The CDR3 contains 14 residues. The DNA of the CDR3 is TGCGCCAGCAGCGTGACAGGGGGCTATGAAAAACTGTTTTTT. Translating it yields CASSVTGGYEKLFF. The full variable domain, completed using reference TRBV5-1 and TRBJ1-4, is KAGVTQTPRYLIKTRGQQVTLSCSPISGHRSVSWYQQTPGQGLQFLFEYFSETQRNKGNFPGRFSGRQFSNSRSEMNVSTLELGDSALYLCASSVTGGYEKLFFGSGTQLSVL.

This clonotype has a handful of counts. The rearrangement joins TRBV6-5 to TRBJ2-7; no definite D call. V gave up 0 bases and J gave up 3 bases, with 9 bases separating them. CDR1 is MNHEY, CDR2 SVGAGI, per germline. This CDR3 region has 14 residues. The DNA of the CDR3 is TGTGCCAGCAGTTACTCGAGTGGGAACTACGAGCAGTACTTC. This sequence encodes CASSYSSGNYEQYF.

The table lists this clonotype with a few counts. The chain joins TRBV2 to TRBJ2-5; D might be TRBD1 or TRBD2, each matching 5 bases. The CDR3 length is 13 residues. CDR1 is SNHLY, CDR2 FYNNEI, per germline. Trimming pared 7 bases from V and 2 bases from J, leaving 11 bases between. As DNA, the CDR3 is TGTGCCAGCATGAGGGGCCAGCAAGAGACCCAGTACTTC. This gives the protein CASMRGQQETQYF.

Here the CDR3 reads CASSQQTGQVNEQYF. Here the CDR3 DNA reads TGTGCCAGCAGCCAGCAAACGGGACAGGTCAACGAGCAGTACTTC. This chain joins TRBV3-1 and TRBJ2-7; 8 positions agree with TRBD1. The germline gives CDR1 LGHDT, CDR2 YNNKEL (reference sequence). The trim removed 3 bases at V and 5 bases at J, leaving 9 bases unmatched. The CDR3 length is 15 residues.

This clonotype was seen a handful of times. The chain couples TRBV6-1 to TRBJ1-2, with 7 bases lining up with TRBD1. Germline values: CDR1 MNHNS, CDR2 SASEGT. This CDR3 comprises 15 residues. The junction had 8 bases not matched to a gene; V was cut back by 3 bases and J by 4 bases. CDR3 DNA sequence: TGTGCCAGCAGTGAGGCCGGACAGGTCCTCTATGGCTACACCTTC. This codes for CASSEAGQVLYGYTF.

The chain employs TRBV29-1 and TRBJ2-2, with D perhaps TRBD1 or TRBD2 (5 bases each). The CDR3 is 14 residues long. Between the trimmed V and J ends, which lost 8 bases and 7 bases, there was a span of 20 bases. Germline values: CDR1 SQVTM, CDR2 ANQGSEA. The CDR3 region is CSTSGLGSGGELFF. The CDR3 nucleotides read TGCAGCACCTCGGGGCTAGGTTCTGGCGGGGAGCTGTTTTTT.

This clonotype was picked up a small number of times. V usage is TRBV12-3 or TRBV12-4 and J usage is TRBJ2-2; no clear D gene. The V and J ends lost 7 bases and 1 base respectively, with 7 bases between them. CDR3 size: 13 residues. Written as DNA, the CDR3 is TGTGCCAGCAATGACAAGAACACCGGGGAGCTGTTTTTT. Translating gives CASNDKNTGELFF.

A remark on this clonotype: With a much larger clone just one base away, this may be a read error. The DNA of the CDR3 is TGTGCCAGCAGCCAAGAAGGACAGGGAGCCTACGAGCAGTGCTTC. Amino acids: CASSQEGQGAYEQCF. The chain links TRBV4-2 to TRBJ2-7, with 8 positions matching TRBD1. Germline V gene data show CDR1 as LGHNA and CDR2 as YNFKEQ. The CDR3 has 15 residues.

There are a few counts of this clonotype. The J gene is TRBJ1-2, the V gene TRBV6-1, with D perhaps matching TRBD1 (5 bases). CDR1 is MNHNS and CDR2 is SASEGT in the germline V gene. This CDR3 region has 12 residues. Trimming took off 6 bases at V and 5 bases at J, with 10 bases between the two ends. This chain's CDR3 is CASSGTLYGYTF. The DNA of the CDR3 is TGTGCCAGCAGCGGGACTCTATATGGCTACACCTTC.

This clonotype was seen a few times. The chain links TRBV28 to TRBJ2-3; TRBD1 aligns across 9 bases. Germline loops: CDR1 MDHEN, CDR2 SYDVKM. The CDR3 covers 16 residues. With 4 bases clipped from V and 3 bases from J, the junction kept 8 bases outside the gene matches. The CDR3 region is CASSSLPGTGTDTQYF. CDR3 coding DNA: TGTGCCAGCAGTTCCCTCCCGGGGACAGGGACAGATACGCAGTATTTT.

This clonotype was detected only a few times. The chain recombines TRBV5-1 with TRBJ1-1; 9 bases fit TRBD1. This CDR3 is 15 amino acids long. Looked up from germline, CDR1 is SGHRS and CDR2 is YFSETQ. The ends lost 4 bases at V and 6 bases at J; junction bases unmatched: 10. The CDR3 region is CASSHNRDRVAEAFF. The CDR3 DNA is TGCGCCAGCAGCCACAACCGGGACAGGGTGGCTGAAGCTTTCTTT.

This clonotype has at least ten counts. The genes are TRBV6-1 and TRBJ2-3, with a possible D match to TRBD2 (5 bases). CDR3 length: 15 residues. Germline-derived CDR1 and CDR2 are MNHNS and SASEGT. V gave up 7 bases and J gave up 1 base, with 15 bases separating them. CDR3 sequence reads: CASKWSGSRTDTQYF. The CDR3, as DNA: TGTGCCAGCAAATGGAGCGGAAGTCGCACAGATACGCAGTATTTT.

This clonotype was detected a few times. The chain uses TRBV10-3 and TRBJ2-5; perhaps TRBD2 as D (5 bases). CDR3 length: 15 amino acids. Trimming removed 6 bases from V and 0 bases from J, with 14 bases in between. Per germline, CDR1 ENHRY and CDR2 SYGVKD. The CDR3 DNA sequence: TGTGCCATCAGAGAGGGAATCGTAAACCAAGAGACCCAGTACTTC. It encodes CAIREGIVNQETQYF.

This clonotype was seen only a few times. The chain employs TRBV6-2 or TRBV6-3 and TRBJ1-6; TRBD1 matches 9 bases. This CDR3 region has 15 residues. V dropped 4 bases and J dropped 5; count of bases not matched to a gene: 3. In germline, CDR1 is MNHEY, CDR2 SVGEGT. The CDR3 nucleotides read TGTGCCAGCAGTTCCGGACAGGGGCATAATTCACCCCTCCACTTT. Its protein product is CASSSGQGHNSPLHF.

This clonotype was counted between two and nine times. This rearrangement joins TRBV4-3 to TRBJ2-7; tentative D call: TRBD2 (5 bases). Germline CDR1 LGHNA, CDR2 YSLEER. Deletions cut 1 base from V and 0 bases from J, with 19 bases between. The CDR3 sequence is 18 residues long. The CDR3 here is CASSQGVTTPDNSYEQYF. The CDR3 DNA is TGCGCCAGCAGCCAAGGTGTGACTACGCCAGATAACTCCTACGAGCAGTACTTC.

This rearrangement joins TRBV7-2 to TRBJ2-1; D is unresolved. V was pared by 4 bases and J by 8 bases, with 9 bases between. Germline lookup yields CDR1 SGHTA and CDR2 FQGNSA. This CDR3 has 12 residues. CDR3 residues: CASSSNWDEQFF. The CDR3 DNA sequence: TGTGCCAGCAGCTCGAATTGGGATGAGCAGTTCTTC.

This clonotype showed up many times. This chain links TRBV5-6 with TRBJ2-1; D gene unclear. CDR3 length equals 16 residues. CDR1 is SGHDT and CDR2 is YYEEEE in the germline V gene. The V gene lost 2 bases and the J gene lost 2 bases, with 14 bases spanning the gap. CDR3 in amino acids: CASSFFGLIPYNEQFF. CDR3 in DNA: TGTGCCAGCAGCTTCTTCGGGTTGATCCCCTACAATGAGCAGTTCTTC.

This clonotype was counted only a few times. V and J are TRBV5-1 and TRBJ1-1; D may be TRBD1 (6 bases). The CDR3 sequence is 15 residues long. Per germline, CDR1 SGHRS and CDR2 YFSETQ. Trimming left V 1 base short and J 7 bases short, with 17 bases between. The CDR3 DNA reads TGCGCCAGCAGCTTGCGGACAGCAGAACGTAATGAAGCTTTCTTT. Its translation: CASSLRTAERNEAFF.

The chain links TRBV2 to TRBJ1-6, with D perhaps TRBD1 (5 bases). Germline CDR1 and CDR2: SNHLY and FYNNEI. The V end was cut by 3 bases, the J end by 4 bases, with 10 bases between. This CDR3 comprises 15 residues. The CDR3 reads CASSDQGRYNSPLHF. As DNA, the CDR3 is TGTGCCAGCAGTGACCAGGGACGGTATAATTCACCCCTCCACTTT.